These 5 T cell receptor beta chains were all obtained from the same sample, sequenced in a study of T-cell memory formation after mild COVID-19. TCRdb reprocessed the 5' RACE reads via MiXCR and lists one record per CDR3 protein. The sample includes around 300,000 distinct CDR3 sequences, about a sixth of them seen just once. The specimen sequenced was PBMCs or a T cell subset sorted from them (not recorded which). The receptor set was obtained from a man younger than 35 who had mild COVID-19 (a few samples of this study predate the infection). Cell type and time point are not known.

A few counts support this clonotype. The chain is built from TRBV7-4 and TRBJ2-7; TRBD1 might be the D (6 bases). The CDR3 extends over 17 amino acids. Germline-derived CDR1 and CDR2 are SGHVT and SQSDAQ. The germline V and J ends were trimmed by 1 base and 0 bases, with 16 bases remaining between them. CDR3 bases: TGTGCCAGCAGCTTAGGTTGCAGGGGCATACACTCCTACGAGCAGTACGTC. Amino acids: CASSLGCRGIHSYEQYV.

This clonotype has more than one count but fewer than ten. The rearrangement uses TRBV4-1 and TRBJ1-1, with D tentatively TRBD1 (5 bases). V lost 4 bases, J lost 1 base, and 16 bases lay in between. This CDR3 region has 16 residues. Germline V lookup: CDR1 MGHRA, CDR2 YSYEKL. CDR3 sequence reads: CASSPAGISGNTEAFF. CDR3 nucleotide sequence: TGCGCCAGCAGCCCGGCAGGGATTTCGGGGAACACTGAAGCTTTCTTT.

In DNA form, the CDR3 reads TGCAGCGCATTGAGTTCGAGCAATCAGCCCCAGCATTTT. Translated: CSALSSSNQPQHF. The chain employs TRBV29-1 and TRBJ1-5; no clear D. V was pared by 7 bases and J by 1 base, with 11 bases between. The CDR3 has 13 amino acids. Germline V gene lookup returns CDR1 SQVTM and CDR2 ANQGSEA. The full variable domain, completed using reference TRBV29-1 and TRBJ1-5, is SAVISQKPSRDICQRGTSLTIQCQVDSQVTMMFWYRQQPGQSLTLIATANQGSEATYESGFVIDKFPISRPNLTFSTLTVSNMSPEDSSIYLCSALSSSNQPQHFGDGTRLSIL.

The J gene is TRBJ1-2, the V gene TRBV7-9; D gene uncertain. The V gene's germline CDR1 is SEHNR and CDR2 FQNEAQ (reference sequence). V dropped 2 bases and J dropped 0 bases, with 19 bases sitting between them. The CDR3 runs to 18 residues. DNA for the CDR3: TGTGCCAGCAGCTTAAATCGTAGTCCGGCTGATTCTAACTATGGCTACACCTTC. Amino acids: CASSLNRSPADSNYGYTF.

This chain uses TRBV10-2 with TRBJ1-1; D might be TRBD1 (6 bases). The V end was cut by 4 bases, the J end by 1 base, with 10 bases between. Germline V gene sequence: CDR1 WSHSY, CDR2 SAAADI. This CDR3 contains 14 residues. CDR3 in amino acids: CASSGTAQNTEAFF. The CDR3, as DNA: TGCGCCAGCAGTGGGACAGCGCAGAACACTGAAGCTTTCTTT.